The clone carrying this T cell receptor beta chain has only one observation. Data came from immunoSEQ multiplex PCR; TCRdb stores just in-frame clones and leaves some out. The sample has about 700,000 clones, about 91% seen once. The entry originates in a study of shared clonotypes between healthy human individuals. About the research overall: Those who served as donors were two women and a few men between the ages of 18 and 49.

Naive CD8 isolation took CD45RO-negative cells positively selected for CCR7 and excluded terminally differentiated effector memory CD45RA+ cells. Germline lookup yields CDR1 KGHSH and CDR2 LQKENI. The CDR3 is 18 residues long. Trimming took off 5 bases at V and 1 base at J, with 22 bases between the two ends. V usage is TRBV18 and J usage is TRBJ2-3, with D possibly matching TRBD1 (5 bases). The receptor was isolated from a man aged 30 to 39 in good health. Sequencing input: naive CD8+ T cells sorted from blood. CDR3 sequence reads: CASSEVGPHDSGTDTQYF. CDR3 coding DNA: TGTGCCAGCTCAGAGGTTGGGCCGCATGACAGCGGCACAGATACGCAGTATTTT.